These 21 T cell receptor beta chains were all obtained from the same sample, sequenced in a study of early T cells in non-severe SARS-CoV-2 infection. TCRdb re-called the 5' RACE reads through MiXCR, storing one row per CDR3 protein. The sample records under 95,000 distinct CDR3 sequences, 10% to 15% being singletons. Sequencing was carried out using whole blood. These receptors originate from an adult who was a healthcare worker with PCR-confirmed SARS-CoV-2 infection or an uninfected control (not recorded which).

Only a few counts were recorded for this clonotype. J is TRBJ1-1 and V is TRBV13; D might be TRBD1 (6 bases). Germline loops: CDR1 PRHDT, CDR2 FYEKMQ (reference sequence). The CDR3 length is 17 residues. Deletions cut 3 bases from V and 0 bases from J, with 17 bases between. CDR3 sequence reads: CASSFPGGQGMNTEAFF. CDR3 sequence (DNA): TGTGCCAGCAGCTTCCCCGGGGGCCAGGGTATGAACACTGAAGCTTTCTTT.

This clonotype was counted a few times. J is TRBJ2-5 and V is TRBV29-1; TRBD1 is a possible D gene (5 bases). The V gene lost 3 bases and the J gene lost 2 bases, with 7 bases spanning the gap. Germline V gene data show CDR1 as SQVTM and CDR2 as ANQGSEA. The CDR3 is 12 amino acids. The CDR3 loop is CSVDAGQETQYF. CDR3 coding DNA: TGCAGCGTTGACGCAGGGCAAGAGACCCAGTACTTC.

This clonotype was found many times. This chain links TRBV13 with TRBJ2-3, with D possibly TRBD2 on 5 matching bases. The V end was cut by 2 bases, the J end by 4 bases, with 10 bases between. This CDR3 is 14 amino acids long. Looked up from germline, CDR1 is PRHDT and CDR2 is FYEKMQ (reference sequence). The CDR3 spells CASSLRGIADTQYF. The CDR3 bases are TGTGCCAGCAGCTTAAGAGGGATCGCAGATACGCAGTATTTT.

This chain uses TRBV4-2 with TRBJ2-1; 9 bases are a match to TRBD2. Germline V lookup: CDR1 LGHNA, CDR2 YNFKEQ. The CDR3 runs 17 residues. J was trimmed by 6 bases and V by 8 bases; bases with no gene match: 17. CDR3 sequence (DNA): TGTGCCAGCGGGCTAGGGCTAGCGGGATCAGGGGGCAATGAGCAGTTCTTC. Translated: CASGLGLAGSGGNEQFF.

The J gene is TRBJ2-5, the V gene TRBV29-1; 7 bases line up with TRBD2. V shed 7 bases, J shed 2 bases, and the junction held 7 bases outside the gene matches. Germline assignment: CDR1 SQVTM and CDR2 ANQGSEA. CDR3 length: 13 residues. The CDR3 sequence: CSASGEFQETQYF. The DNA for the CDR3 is TGCAGCGCTAGCGGAGAATTTCAAGAGACCCAGTACTTC.

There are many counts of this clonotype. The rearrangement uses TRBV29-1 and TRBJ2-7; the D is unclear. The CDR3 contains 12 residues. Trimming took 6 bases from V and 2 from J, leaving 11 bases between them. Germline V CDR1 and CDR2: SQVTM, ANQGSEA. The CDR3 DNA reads TGCAGCGTGAGGACGGGTCCCTACGAGCAGTACTTC. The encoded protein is CSVRTGPYEQYF.

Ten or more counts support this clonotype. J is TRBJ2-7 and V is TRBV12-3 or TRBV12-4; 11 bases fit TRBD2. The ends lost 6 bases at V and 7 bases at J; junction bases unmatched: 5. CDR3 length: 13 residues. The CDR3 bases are TGTGCCAGCAGCGCACTAGCGGGAGTTGAGCAGTACTTC. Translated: CASSALAGVEQYF.

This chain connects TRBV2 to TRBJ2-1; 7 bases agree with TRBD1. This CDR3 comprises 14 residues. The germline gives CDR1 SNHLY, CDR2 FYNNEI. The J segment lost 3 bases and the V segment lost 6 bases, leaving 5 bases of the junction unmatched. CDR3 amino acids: CASRVGQDYNEQFF. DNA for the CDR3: TGTGCCAGCAGAGTCGGACAGGACTACAATGAGCAGTTCTTC.

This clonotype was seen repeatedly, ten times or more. The chain's CDR3 is CASSPTSPLGQYF. CDR3 nucleotides: TGTGCCAGCAGTCCGACTAGCCCACTGGGGCAGTACTTC. This rearrangement joins TRBV2 to TRBJ2-7; 7 bases align to TRBD2. Trimming at V came to 5 bases and at J to 9 bases, leaving 10 bases not matched to a gene. Germline CDR1 is SNHLY and CDR2 is FYNNEI. CDR3 length: 13 residues.

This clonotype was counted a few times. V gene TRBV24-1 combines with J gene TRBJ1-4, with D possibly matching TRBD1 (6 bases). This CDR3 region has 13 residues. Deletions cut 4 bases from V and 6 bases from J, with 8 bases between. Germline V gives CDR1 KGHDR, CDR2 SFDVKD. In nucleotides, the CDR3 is TGTGCCACCAGTGAGACAGGTTATGAAAAACTGTTTTTT. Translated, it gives CATSETGYEKLFF.

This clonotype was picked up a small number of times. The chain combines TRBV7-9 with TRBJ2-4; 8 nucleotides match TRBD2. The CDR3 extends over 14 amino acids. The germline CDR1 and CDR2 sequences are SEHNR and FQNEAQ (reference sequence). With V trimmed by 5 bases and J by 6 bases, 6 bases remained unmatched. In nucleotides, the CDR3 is TGTGCCAGCAGCCCCTCGGGGGGGTCAAACATTCAGTACTTC. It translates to CASSPSGGSNIQYF.

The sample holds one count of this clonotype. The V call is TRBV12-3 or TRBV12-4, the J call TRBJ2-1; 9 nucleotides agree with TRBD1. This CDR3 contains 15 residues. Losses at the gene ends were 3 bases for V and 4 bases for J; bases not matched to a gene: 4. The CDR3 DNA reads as TGTGCCAGCAGTTTCCTGACAGGGGGTTACAATGAGCAGTTCTTC. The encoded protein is CASSFLTGGYNEQFF.

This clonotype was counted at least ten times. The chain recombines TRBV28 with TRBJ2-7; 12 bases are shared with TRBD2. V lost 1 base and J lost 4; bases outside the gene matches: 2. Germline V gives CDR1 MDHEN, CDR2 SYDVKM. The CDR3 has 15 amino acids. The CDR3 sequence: CASSLSTSGSYEQYF. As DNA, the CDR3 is TGTGCCAGCAGTTTATCGACTAGCGGGAGTTACGAGCAGTACTTC.

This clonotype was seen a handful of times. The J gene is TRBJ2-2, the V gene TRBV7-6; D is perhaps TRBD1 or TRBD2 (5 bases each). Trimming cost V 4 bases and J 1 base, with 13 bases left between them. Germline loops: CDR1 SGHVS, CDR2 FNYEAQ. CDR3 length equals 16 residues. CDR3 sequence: CASSSGLSGNTGELFF. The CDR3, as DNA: TGTGCCAGCAGCTCAGGGTTAAGCGGGAACACCGGGGAGCTGTTTTTT. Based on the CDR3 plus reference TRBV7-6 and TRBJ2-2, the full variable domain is GAGVSQSPRYKVTKRGQDVALRCDPISGHVSLYWYRQALGQGPEFLTYFNYEAQQDKSGLPNDRFSAERPEGSISTLTIQRTEQRDSAMYRCASSSGLSGNTGELFFGEGSRLTVL.

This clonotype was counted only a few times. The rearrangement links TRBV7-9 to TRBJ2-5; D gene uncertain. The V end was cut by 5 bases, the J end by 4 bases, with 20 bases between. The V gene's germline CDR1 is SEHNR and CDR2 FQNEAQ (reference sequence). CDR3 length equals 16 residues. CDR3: CASSPRTGTPLETQYF. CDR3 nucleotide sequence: TGTGCCAGCAGCCCTCGAACGGGCACACCGTTAGAGACCCAGTACTTC.

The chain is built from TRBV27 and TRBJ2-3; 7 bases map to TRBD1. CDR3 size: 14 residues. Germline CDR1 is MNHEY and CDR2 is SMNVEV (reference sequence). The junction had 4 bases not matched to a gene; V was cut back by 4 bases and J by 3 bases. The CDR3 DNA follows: TGTGCCAGCAGTTATGACAGGGTGACAGATACGCAGTATTTT. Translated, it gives CASSYDRVTDTQYF.

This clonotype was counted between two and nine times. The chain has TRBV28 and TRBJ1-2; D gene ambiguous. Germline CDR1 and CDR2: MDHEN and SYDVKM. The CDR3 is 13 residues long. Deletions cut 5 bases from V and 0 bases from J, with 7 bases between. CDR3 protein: CASSPGSNYGYTF. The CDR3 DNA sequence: TGTGCCAGCAGTCCCGGATCTAACTATGGCTACACCTTC.

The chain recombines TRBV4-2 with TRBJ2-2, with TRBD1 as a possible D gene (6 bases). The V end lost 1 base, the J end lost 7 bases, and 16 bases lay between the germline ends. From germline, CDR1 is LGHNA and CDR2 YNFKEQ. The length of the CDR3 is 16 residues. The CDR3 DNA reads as TGTGCCAGCAGCCAAGGGACGTTGGGGGCGGGCGGGGAGCTGTTTTTT. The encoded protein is CASSQGTLGAGGELFF.

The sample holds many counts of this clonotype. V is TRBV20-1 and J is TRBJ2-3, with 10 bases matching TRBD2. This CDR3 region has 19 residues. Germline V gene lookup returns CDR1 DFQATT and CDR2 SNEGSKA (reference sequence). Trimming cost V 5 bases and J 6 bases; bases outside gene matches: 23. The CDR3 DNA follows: TGCAGTGCTTCCTCAACCTTACTAGCGGGAACTGGCCGGGGCGATACGCAGTATTTT. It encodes CSASSTLLAGTGRGDTQYF.

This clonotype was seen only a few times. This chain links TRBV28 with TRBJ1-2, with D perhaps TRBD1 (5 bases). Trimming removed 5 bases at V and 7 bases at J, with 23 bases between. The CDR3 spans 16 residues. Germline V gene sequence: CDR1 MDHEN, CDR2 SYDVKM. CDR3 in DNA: TGTGCCAGCAGTCCCCCCCCGGGACTGCTCATCGGTGGCTACACCTTC. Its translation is CASSPPPGLLIGGYTF.

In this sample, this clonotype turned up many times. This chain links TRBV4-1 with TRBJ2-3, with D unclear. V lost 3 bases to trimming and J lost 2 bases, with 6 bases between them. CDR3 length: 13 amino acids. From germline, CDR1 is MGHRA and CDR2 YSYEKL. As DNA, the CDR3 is TGCGCCAGCAGCCAGCGCAACACAGATACGCAGTATTTT. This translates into CASSQRNTDTQYF.